This T cell receptor (beta chain) was sequenced during a study of human T cells and chemical hapten exposure (dated by TCRdb to the early 2020s). Regarding the complete study: For sensitization, 2% DPC in acetone was applied to a 2 cm by 2 cm area of upper inner arm skin. Throughout the study period of around 25 weeks, patients also received therapeutic DPC doses to the scalp every week. Libraries were pooled for sequencing, and variation in per-sample TCR yields was attributed mainly to small differences in library volumes within the pool. About 30 alopecia patients provided blood for TCR sequencing at one to four time points (pre-sensitization, 2, 6 and 24 weeks). Patch testing on the upper back used Finn chambers containing 0.01% DPC, with scoring done after 6 days according to International Contact Dermatitis Research Group standards. The study tracked peripheral blood TCR repertoire changes in vivo during primary and secondary sensitization to the hapten diphenylcyclopropenone (DPC) in alopecia patients. Most of the patients in the cohort were female, and the cohort covered alopecia areata with under or over 50% scalp involvement, alopecia totalis and alopecia universalis. Patient blood was sampled pre-sensitization (week 0) and at 2, 6 and about 24 weeks after DPC sensitization.

Taken with the paper, the label for time point translates to: patch test 1, 2 weeks after DPC sensitization. In the paper's terms, the treatment or condition label means: therapeutic diphenylcyclopropenone sensitization with weekly scalp DPC. Blood at each patch-test visit was drawn before the patch test was applied. Eligible patients were aged 18 to 70, diagnosed with alopecia, deemed suitable for DPC therapy, and excluded if pregnant. Total RNA was extracted from unfractionated whole blood that had been collected in Tempus Blood RNA tubes. Results and caveats for the whole study, not just this receptor: Repeated subsampling changed both the strength of the expansion versus patch-test correlation and the threshold at which the correlation became significant. DPC sensitization did not change the number of TCRs with a frequency above 1 in 1000, and there was no evidence of changes in global repertoire structure. Patch test score was positively correlated with the number of PT1 expanded TCRs, with significance at thresholds 8, 16 and 32 but not at 4. Significantly more large CDR3 similarity clusters were formed by expanded TCRs than by pre-sensitization or healthy control sets, consistent with antigen-driven responses. Because all patients had alopecia, a presumed autoimmune disease, the immune response of the patients might differ from that of healthy individuals.

This clonotype was detected a few times. Its specific antigen is unknown. Per-nucleotide qualities are absent, and no much larger clonotype sits a single base away. Library method: RACE. Sequenced on a NextSeq 500. During library preparation, unique molecular identifiers were attached to individual cDNA molecules so that TCRs could be counted quantitatively and reproducibly. From each blood RNA sample, both TCR alpha and TCR beta chains were sequenced. The authors' analysis ran thus. The median number of TCRs per sample was approximately 96,000, ranging from roughly 20,000 to 700,000. The Decombinator software suite was used to annotate the V, J and CDR3 of the TCR reads. Every sample was subsampled to the same number of TCRs (28,000) for the PS versus PT1 abundance plots. Expanded TCRs were defined as absent before sensitization and observed at least eight times at the 2-week time point. TCRdb trimmed public reads at Q25 via fastp, called clones via MiXCR and kept in-frame beta chains. Identical CDR3 protein sequences are pooled into one entry, listed with their most common genes and DNA. TCRdb's processing, not the authors', yielded these V and J calls. In this sample the table shows roughly 360,000 distinct CDR3 sequences, 4.8% of which occur a single time. Approximately 2.1% of the sample is held by the ten biggest clonotypes.

The sequence was collected from a woman aged 50 to 60 with alopecia areata. Some clones in this sample may be carry-over from other donors' samples. This specimen consisted of whole blood, obtained in connection with sensitization to the hapten diphenylcyclopropenone (DPC).

The CDR3 corresponds to CASSLSGTLEVDTQYF. At the DNA level, the sequence is TGTGCCAGCAGCTTATCCGGGACCCTGGAGGTAGATACGCAGTATTTT. The receptor chain draws on TRBV11-2 and TRBJ2-3; the D gene is possibly TRBD1 or TRBD2, with 5 bases matching each. The CDR3 numbers 16 residues from cysteine through phenylalanine. Solely the CDR3 DNA is kept, with 48 bases framed from the first base. CDR1 and CDR2 are drawn from the germline V gene: SGHAT, FQNNGV. V was cut back by 2 bases and J by 5 bases, leaving a gap of 17 bases between them.